One sample yielded the 9 T cell receptor beta chains listed below, sequenced in a study of graft-versus-host responses after intestinal transplantation. Here immunoSEQ multiplex PCR was the method, and the copy in TCRdb shows in-frame clones only, minus some. The table lists some 85,000 clones, under 95% of them singletons, with around 0.44% in the top ten. These receptors are not linked to any known antigen. This material consisted of unstimulated CD8+ T cells sorted from spleen or lymph node cells, taken before transplant. Source of these receptors: a human donor who was the organ donor for an intestinal transplant.

This rearrangement joins TRBV7-9 to TRBJ2-1; 13 nucleotides line up with TRBD2. The length of the CDR3 is 15 residues. V lost 4 bases, J lost 5 bases, and 2 bases stayed unmatched. Germline CDR1 and CDR2: SEHNR and FQNEAQ (reference sequence). This CDR3 is CASSSTSGGDNEQFF. The CDR3 nucleotides are TGTGCCAGCAGCTCCACTAGCGGGGGGGACAATGAGCAGTTCTTC.

V and J are TRBV19 and TRBJ2-2; 7 positions match TRBD1. V gave up 9 bases and J gave up 0 bases; unmatched junction bases: 4. The germline CDR1 and CDR2 sequences are LNHDA and SQIVND (reference sequence). The CDR3 consists of 14 residues. The CDR3 loop reads CASIRGPNTGELFF. The CDR3 region has the DNA TGTGCCAGCATTAGGGGGCCGAACACCGGGGAGCTGTTTTTT.

The V gene is TRBV4-1, the J gene TRBJ2-4; D is possibly TRBD2 (6 bases). Per the germline V gene, CDR1 is MGHRA and CDR2 is YSYEKL. The CDR3 is made up of 13 amino acids. V was pared by 1 base and J by 5 bases, with 6 bases between. This chain's CDR3 is CASSQAGENIQYF. In DNA form, the CDR3 reads TGCGCCAGCAGCCAAGCGGGGGAAAACATTCAGTACTTC.

The V gene is TRBV6-5, the J gene TRBJ2-7; tentatively, D is TRBD1 (6 bases). The CDR3 loop spans 12 amino acids. V was cut by 8 bases and J by 3 bases, with 11 bases left in between. CDR1 and CDR2 from the germline V gene are MNHEY and SVGAGI. The CDR3 DNA sequence: TGTGCCAGCGGGTTGACAGGCTACGAGCAGTACTTC. It yields the protein CASGLTGYEQYF.

The chain couples TRBV2 to TRBJ2-3; perhaps TRBD2 as D (6 bases). V lost 7 bases to trimming and J lost 4 bases, with 12 bases between them. CDR3 size: 13 residues. The V gene's germline CDR1 is SNHLY and CDR2 FYNNEI. The CDR3: CASTGVVSDTQYF. CDR3 sequence (DNA): TGTGCCAGCACGGGGGTAGTATCAGATACGCAGTATTTT.

The chain links TRBV5-5 to TRBJ2-7, with 8 bases matching TRBD1. Per the germline V gene, CDR1 is SGHKS and CDR2 is YYEKEE (reference sequence). The CDR3 runs 15 residues. The ends lost 1 base at V and 2 bases at J; junction bases unmatched: 5. The CDR3: CASSLPGQVPYEQYF. In nucleotides, the CDR3 is TGTGCCAGCAGCTTGCCGGGACAGGTCCCCTACGAGCAGTACTTC.

The CDR3 protein is CASSPGTGGLDGNTIYF. The CDR3 region has the DNA TGTGCCAGCAGCCCAGGGACAGGGGGCTTAGATGGAAACACCATATATTTT. The V and J genes are TRBV7-9 and TRBJ1-3; 12 nucleotides match TRBD1. Trimming at V came to 5 bases and at J to 3 bases, leaving 8 bases not matched to a gene. The germline gives CDR1 SEHNR, CDR2 FQNEAQ (reference sequence). The CDR3 has 17 amino acids.

This chain connects TRBV13 to TRBJ2-5; maybe TRBD2 (5 bases). V was pared by 0 bases and J by 1 base, with 18 bases between. This CDR3 spans 18 amino acids. From germline, CDR1 is PRHDT and CDR2 FYEKMQ (reference sequence). DNA for the CDR3: TGTGCCAGCAGCTTAGGTTTTCGCCCTAGCACCCCCCAAGAGACCCAGTACTTC. Residues: CASSLGFRPSTPQETQYF. Full variable domain (remainder filled in from reference TRBV13 and TRBJ2-5): AAGVIQSPRHLIKEKRETATLKCYPIPRHDTVYWYQQGPGQDPQFLISFYEKMQSDKGSIPDRFSAQQFSDYHSELNMSSLELGDSALYFCASSLGFRPSTPQETQYFGPGTRLLVL.

In its sample, this clone was seen once. The chain carries TRBV28 and TRBJ2-7, with a tentative D call TRBD2 (5 bases). Trimming shortened V by 2 bases and J by 0 bases, and 14 bases separated the two germline ends. This CDR3 spans 16 amino acids. Per germline, CDR1 MDHEN and CDR2 SYDVKM. The CDR3 nucleotides read TGTGCCAGCAGTTTAGTGATAGGACTGAGCTCCTACGAGCAGTACTTC. It is translated as CASSLVIGLSSYEQYF.